This TCR beta chain came from a study of T cell responses to AZD1222 COVID-19 vaccine. Broader study findings: There were repertoire samples only from the period after the peak T cell response.

The assay was immunoSEQ multiplex PCR, and TCRdb's table has in-frame clones only and misses some. The sample contains about 79,000 clones, about 90% of which appear only once. V lost 4 bases to trimming and J lost 4 bases, with 16 bases between them. This CDR3 is 16 amino acids long. In germline, CDR1 is LGHNA, CDR2 YSLEER. As regards this clone: What it binds is unknown.

The sequence derives from an adult in good health. The sample was peripheral blood, taken on day 0 of MenACWY control vaccination. This chain joins TRBV4-3 and TRBJ1-4; possible D gene TRBD1, 5 bases. CDR3 region: CASSPPAGGDNEKLFF. CDR3 nucleotide sequence: TGCGCCAGCAGCCCTCCCGCGGGGGGTGATAATGAAAAACTGTTTTTT.